A single sample gave rise to the 24 T cell receptor beta chains below, sequenced in a study of blood T cell repertoires in COVID-19. Assay: immunoSEQ multiplex PCR; the TCRdb copy retains only in-frame clones and omits some. This table has approximately 200,000 clones, about 90% appearing once. Sequencing was carried out using peripheral blood. Receptor source: a man in his forties or fifties with active or convalescent COVID-19.

This clone was counted a few times. The chain joins TRBV30 to TRBJ1-5, with TRBD1 as a possible D gene (6 bases). Deletions cut 2 bases from V and 0 bases from J, with 8 bases between. Germline CDR1 GTSNPN, CDR2 SVGIG (reference sequence). This CDR3 is built from 14 residues. CDR3 nucleotides: TGTGCCTGGAGTAGGACAGATAGCAATCAGCCCCAGCATTTT. Amino acids: CAWSRTDSNQPQHF.

CDR3 coding DNA: TGTGCAAGTCGCACTAGCGACGACTTACAGGGTCCCGACTATGGCTACACCTTC. Its translation is CASRTSDDLQGPDYGYTF. The rearrangement links TRBV12-2 to TRBJ1-2. TRBV12-2 is reported as a pseudogene. This CDR3 spans 18 amino acids.

This chain links TRBV28 with TRBJ1-6, with 7 bases matching TRBD1. This CDR3 has 15 residues. The V and J ends lost 1 base and 7 bases, in that order; junction bases with no gene match: 4. CDR1 and CDR2 (germline): MDHEN, SYDVKM. The CDR3 coding sequence is TGTGCCAGCAGTTTATTGGACAGGACGAATTCACCCCTCCACTTT. Its translation is CASSLLDRTNSPLHF.

This CDR3 is CASSQESIRRVSYEQYF. The CDR3 DNA reads TGCGCCAGCAGCCAAGAATCGATTCGGCGGGTGTCCTACGAGCAGTACTTC. The chain combines TRBV4-1 with TRBJ2-7, with a possible D match to TRBD2 (5 bases). Germline loops: CDR1 MGHRA, CDR2 YSYEKL. Trimming cost V 0 bases and J 1 base, with 16 bases left between them. The CDR3 runs 17 residues.

The chain uses TRBV18 and TRBJ1-1; 8 nucleotides match TRBD1. The ends lost 2 bases at V and 1 base at J; junction bases unmatched: 9. The V gene's germline CDR1 is KGHSH and CDR2 LQKENI. The CDR3 consists of 17 residues. DNA for the CDR3: TGTGCCAGCTCACCAAATCAGGGGGCAAATGGGAACACTGAAGCTTTCTTT. Amino acid sequence: CASSPNQGANGNTEAFF.

The rearrangement uses TRBV28 and TRBJ1-6; 9 positions agree with TRBD1. CDR3 length equals 16 residues. V was pared by 6 bases and J by 4 bases, with 7 bases of the junction left unmatched. Germline V gene lookup returns CDR1 MDHEN and CDR2 SYDVKM. As DNA, the CDR3 is TGTGCCAGCAGAATAATGACAGGGGGGTATAATTCACCCCTCCACTTT. Protein sequence: CASRIMTGGYNSPLHF.

The chain employs TRBV10-3 and TRBJ1-1; 8 nucleotides match TRBD1. V shed 11 bases, J shed 1 base, and the junction held 6 bases outside the gene matches. CDR3 size: 13 residues. The V gene's germline CDR1 is ENHRY and CDR2 SYGVKD. The CDR3 coding sequence is TGTGCCGTTCAGGGGGCAGGGAACACTGAAGCTTTCTTT. Its translation: CAVQGAGNTEAFF.

The rearrangement uses TRBV28 and TRBJ1-1, with TRBD1 matching 9 bases. J was trimmed by 4 bases and V by 4 bases; bases with no gene match: 1. The CDR3 has 13 amino acids. Germline CDR1 MDHEN, CDR2 SYDVKM. The CDR3 DNA reads as TGTGCCAGCAGTTCGGGACAGGGCACTGAAGCTTTCTTT. The encoded protein is CASSSGQGTEAFF. The variable domain in full, completed from reference TRBV28 and TRBJ1-1, reads DVKVTQSSRYLVKRTGEKVFLECVQDMDHENMFWYRQDPGLGLRLIYFSYDVKMKEKGDIPEGYSVSREKKERFSLILESASTNQTSMYLCASSSGQGTEAFFGQGTRLTVV.

The V gene is TRBV28, the J gene TRBJ1-4; 7 bases are shared with TRBD1. The CDR3 length is 14 residues. J was trimmed by 3 bases and V by 5 bases; bases with no gene match: 3. Germline loops: CDR1 MDHEN, CDR2 SYDVKM. CDR3 residues: CASSPQGANEKLFF. Here the CDR3 DNA reads TGTGCCAGCAGTCCTCAGGGGGCTAATGAAAAACTGTTTTTT.

The genes are TRBV11-2 and TRBJ1-5; D may be TRBD1 (5 bases). The V end lost 2 bases, the J end lost 1 base, and 12 bases lay between the germline ends. The CDR3 covers 16 residues. Germline values: CDR1 SGHAT, CDR2 FQNNGV. The CDR3 bases are TGTGCCAGCAGCTTATCCCGGGGGACGAGCAATCAGCCCCAGCATTTT. Its translation is CASSLSRGTSNQPQHF.

About this clone: The sample holds other DNA sequences that translate to the same CDR3. The V call is TRBV3-1 (or the pseudogene TRBV3-2), the J call TRBJ2-1, with no clear D. The V end was cut by 0 bases, the J end by 0 bases, with 6 bases between. Germline V gives CDR1 LGHDT, CDR2 YNNKEL (reference sequence). The CDR3 is 15 amino acids. CDR3 protein: CASSQDRSSYNEQFF. For the CDR3, the DNA is TGTGCCAGCAGCCAAGACAGAAGCTCCTACAATGAGCAGTTCTTC.

This rearrangement joins TRBV4-1 to TRBJ1-1; 9 bases are a match to TRBD1. Trimming cost V 5 bases and J 5 bases; bases outside gene matches: 6. Germline values: CDR1 MGHRA, CDR2 YSYEKL. The CDR3 has 14 residues. CDR3: CASSTRQGGTEAFF. The DNA for the CDR3 is TGCGCCAGCAGCACCCGACAGGGGGGAACTGAAGCTTTCTTT.

V gene TRBV28 combines with J gene TRBJ1-1; 8 nucleotides match TRBD1. Germline V CDR1 and CDR2: MDHEN, SYDVKM. V shed 6 bases and J 2 bases; nucleotides not matched to a gene: 2. The CDR3 has 13 residues. The CDR3 DNA reads TGTGCCAGCAGCGACAGGGGCAACACTGAAGCTTTCTTT. It translates to CASSDRGNTEAFF.

The chain joins TRBV11-2 to TRBJ1-5; D gene ambiguous. The germline V and J ends were trimmed by 4 bases and 5 bases, with 9 bases remaining between them. The CDR3 sequence is 13 residues long. Germline CDR1 is SGHAT and CDR2 is FQNNGV. CDR3 bases: TGTGCCAGCAGCTCCTATTCCGATCAGCCCCAGCATTTT. Protein product: CASSSYSDQPQHF.

The chain links TRBV19 to TRBJ2-7; 9 bases are a match to TRBD1. Germline V gene lookup returns CDR1 LNHDA and CDR2 SQIVND (reference sequence). This CDR3 is 12 amino acids long. J gave up 7 bases and V 6 bases, and 4 bases lay outside the gene matches. This chain's CDR3 is CASRQGAGEQYF. The CDR3 region has the DNA TGTGCCAGTAGACAGGGGGCCGGGGAGCAGTACTTC.

The V call is TRBV18, the J call TRBJ2-7, with a weak D call TRBD1 (6 bases). The CDR3 is 14 residues long. Trimming took 2 bases from V and 2 from J, leaving 10 bases between them. Germline V gene data show CDR1 as KGHSH and CDR2 as LQKENI. The CDR3 DNA is TGTGCCAGCTCACCAGGGGGCGGAGCCTACGAGCAGTACTTC. Amino acids: CASSPGGGAYEQYF.

V is TRBV6-5 and J is TRBJ2-5; D remains unclear. The CDR3 totals 14 residues. Between the trimmed V and J ends, which lost 6 bases and 4 bases, there was a span of 15 bases. The germline V gene encodes CDR1 MNHEY and CDR2 SVGAGI. This CDR3 reads CASSPPGSAETQYF. DNA of the CDR3: TGTGCCAGCAGCCCCCCCGGGTCCGCAGAGACCCAGTACTTC.

The chain carries TRBV9 and TRBJ1-1; TRBD1 might be the D (5 bases). This CDR3 comprises 14 residues. V lost 0 bases, J lost 5 bases, and 11 bases lay in between. Germline CDR1 SGDLS, CDR2 YYNGEE. The chain's CDR3 is CASSVEGRGTEAFF. CDR3 DNA sequence: TGTGCCAGCAGCGTAGAGGGGCGGGGGACTGAAGCTTTCTTT.

The genes are TRBV28 and TRBJ1-6, with TRBD1 matching 7 bases. The CDR3 contains 15 residues. Trimming took 6 bases from V and 8 from J; bases not matched to a gene: 10. Germline values: CDR1 MDHEN, CDR2 SYDVKM. The chain's CDR3 is CASRPEQGIDSPLHF. CDR3 nucleotides: TGTGCCAGCAGGCCCGAACAGGGGATTGATTCACCCCTCCACTTT.

The chain carries TRBV21-1 and TRBJ1-5; the D call TRBD1 from the table was never checked on the DNA. TRBV21-1 is classified as a pseudogene. This CDR3 contains 14 residues. In DNA, the CDR3 is TGTGCCAGCAGCAAACGACAGGGGGATCAGCCCCAGCATTTT. Encoded protein: CASSKRQGDQPQHF.

The genes are TRBV5-6 and TRBJ1-1; TRBD1 is a possible D gene (6 bases). This CDR3 spans 14 amino acids. The V end was cut by 3 bases, the J end by 7 bases, with 16 bases between. The germline CDR1 and CDR2 sequences are SGHDT and YYEEEE. This CDR3 reads CASSWSGQLYEAFF. In DNA form, the CDR3 reads TGTGCCAGCAGCTGGAGCGGACAGCTTTATGAAGCTTTCTTT.

The V and J genes are TRBV6-2 or TRBV6-3 and TRBJ2-7; weak D call: TRBD2 (6 bases). This CDR3 has 15 amino acids. In germline, CDR1 is MNHEY, CDR2 SVGEGT. Trimming took 2 bases from V and 3 from J, leaving 14 bases between them. The CDR3 region is CASSYGGAANYEQYF. As DNA, the CDR3 is TGTGCCAGCAGTTACGGAGGGGCGGCTAACTACGAGCAGTACTTC.

The rearrangement uses TRBV7-9 and TRBJ2-5; 8 nucleotides match TRBD1. The CDR3 totals 14 residues. V gave up 1 base and J gave up 7 bases; unmatched junction bases: 5. CDR1 is SEHNR, CDR2 FQNEAQ, per germline (reference sequence). The CDR3 spells CASSLGQGAATQYF. CDR3 bases: TGTGCCAGCAGCTTAGGCCAGGGGGCCGCGACCCAGTACTTC.

This clone appeared once. This CDR3 is also generated by other DNA sequences in the sample. The gene calls are TRBV5-1 and TRBJ2-1, with D possibly TRBD1 on 5 matching bases. CDR3 size: 14 residues. V was pared by 0 bases and J by 4 bases, with 8 bases between. CDR1 and CDR2 from the germline V gene are SGHRS and YFSETQ. The CDR3 DNA follows: TGCGCCAGCAGCTTGGACCCAGGGTACAATGAGCAGTTCTTC. Residues: CASSLDPGYNEQFF.